These T cell receptor beta chains were read from a single sample in a study of T cells in Graves' hyperthyroidism and ophthalmopathy. A single record per CDR3 protein comes from TCRdb applying MiXCR to the multiplex PCR reads. The sample shows hundreds of thousands of distinct CDR3 sequences, roughly 15% of them seen only once. The sequenced sample was blood. These receptors originate from a woman in her twenties or thirties with Graves' hyperthyroidism. The CDR3 runs from the conserved cysteine through the conserved F or W. D genes are given only for firm matches. Some rows mark clone size as missing; the rest say once, few, many or name a class of expanded clone.

cdr3_length	v_call	d_call	clone_size	j_call	cdr3_aa	cdr3_nt
15	TRBV28	TRBD2	.	TRBJ2-1	CASSFRDYPLSEQFF	TGTGCCAGCAGTTTCCGGGACTACCCCTTGAGTGAGCAGTTCTTC
17	TRBV11-2	.	many	TRBJ2-3	CASSLGPSGPLETLQYF	TGTGCCAGCAGCTTAGGTCCGTCAGGGCCCTTAGAAACGCTGCAGTATTTT
16	TRBV6-1	TRBD2	many	TRBJ2-3	CASSELAGGPADTQYF	TGTGCCAGCAGTGAACTAGCGGGAGGTCCAGCGGATACGCAGTATTTT
13	TRBV20-1	.	.	TRBJ2-3	CSARPGNTDTQYF	TGCAGTGCTAGACCAGGGAACACAGATACGCAGTATTTT
13	TRBV11-3	.	many	TRBJ2-1	CASSLGIGNEQFF	TGTGCCAGCAGCTTAGGAATAGGTAATGAGCAGTTCTTC
13	TRBV5-1	TRBD1	.	TRBJ1-2	CASSSGTVRGYTF	TGCGCCAGCAGCTCCGGGACAGTGAGGGGCTACACCTTC
12	TRBV4-2	.	once	TRBJ2-7	CASSQVNNEQYF	TGTGCCAGCAGCCAAGTTAACAACGAGCAGTACTTC
16	TRBV30	.	many	TRBJ1-6	CAWSVPPTGSYSPLHF	TGTGCCTGGAGCGTACCCCCCACAGGGTCGTATTCACCCCTCCACTTT
16	TRBV7-3	.	many	TRBJ2-1	CASSPTSLAMYNEQFF	TGTGCCAGCAGCCCAACTAGTTTAGCTATGTACAATGAGCAGTTCTTC
12	TRBV30	.	many	TRBJ2-5	CAWSLGEETQYF	TGTGCCTGGAGTTTGGGGGAAGAGACCCAGTACTTC
13	TRBV20-1	TRBD2	many	TRBJ2-7	CSARGTRSEEQYF	TGCAGTGCTAGGGGGACTAGATCCGAGGAGCAGTACTTC
13	TRBV11-2	.	many	TRBJ2-1	CASSFNSYNEQFF	TGTGCCAGCAGCTTTAACTCCTACAATGAGCAGTTCTTC
14	TRBV20-1	TRBD1	few	TRBJ1-2	CSAARTGGNYGYTF	TGCAGTGCTGCAAGGACAGGGGGGAACTATGGCTACACCTTC
16	TRBV6-5	TRBD1	few	TRBJ2-7	CASSFRQGAPHYEQYF	TGTGCCAGCAGTTTTAGACAGGGAGCCCCCCACTACGAGCAGTACTTC
15	TRBV20-1	.	few	TRBJ1-2	CSARDLGRSDYGYTF	TGCAGTGCTAGAGATCTGGGCAGGTCAGACTATGGCTACACCTTC
14	TRBV28	TRBD1	few	TRBJ1-4	CASSLSRGPEKLFF	TGTGCCAGCAGTTTATCCAGGGGGCCTGAAAAACTGTTTTTT
14	TRBV2	.	many	TRBJ2-1	CASIGGATYNEQFF	TGTGCCAGCATCGGGGGAGCAACCTACAATGAGCAGTTCTTC
16	TRBV11-3	.	many	TRBJ2-1	CASSPGDMAGDNEQFF	TGTGCCAGCAGCCCGGGGGACATGGCAGGGGACAATGAGCAGTTCTTC
15	TRBV4-1	.	few	TRBJ1-4	CASSQSRDSNEKLFF	TGCGCCAGCAGCCAAAGTAGGGACTCTAATGAAAAACTGTTTTTT
17	TRBV9	.	many	TRBJ2-1	CASSVVHGSRGYNEQFF	TGTGCCAGCAGCGTAGTTCATGGGAGTCGTGGGTACAATGAGCAGTTCTTC
15	TRBV19	.	few	TRBJ1-5	CASSMWQDSGQPQHF	TGTGCCAGTAGTATGTGGCAGGATTCTGGTCAGCCCCAGCATTTT
14	TRBV6-2/TRBV6-3	.	.	TRBJ1-5	CASSYTGFYQPQHF	TGTGCCAGCAGCTACACCGGTTTCTATCAGCCCCAGCATTTT
13	TRBV9	.	.	TRBJ1-1	CASSVAPEGEAFF	TGTGCCAGCAGCGTAGCTCCGGAAGGTGAAGCTTTCTTT
16	TRBV12-3/TRBV12-4	TRBD2	many	TRBJ2-5	CASSPPGLAGGETQYF	TGTGCCAGCAGTCCCCCGGGACTAGCGGGAGGAGAGACCCAGTACTTC
17	TRBV19	TRBD2	few	TRBJ2-1	CASSIGVLAGAYNEQFF	TGTGCCAGTAGTATAGGGGTATTAGCGGGAGCGTACAATGAGCAGTTCTTC
16	TRBV5-1	TRBD2	.	TRBJ2-2	CASTTRGGANTGELFF	TGCGCCAGCACAACCCGGGGGGGCGCGAACACCGGGGAGCTGTTTTTT
14	TRBV28	.	many	TRBJ1-5	CASSFTGSRQPQHF	TGTGCCAGCAGTTTTACGGGCAGTAGACAGCCCCAGCATTTT
15	TRBV6-2/TRBV6-3	.	few	TRBJ2-7	CASSYQDRNSYEQYF	TGTGCCAGCAGTTACCAGGACCGTAACTCCTACGAGCAGTACTTC
15	TRBV6-1	TRBD2	.	TRBJ2-7	CASREPAGGNHEQYF	TGTGCCAGCAGGGAACCAGCGGGAGGAAACCACGAGCAGTACTTC
14	TRBV18	TRBD1	few	TRBJ2-3	CASSPGQPTDTQYF	TGTGCCAGCTCACCGGGACAGCCAACAGATACGCAGTATTTT
11	TRBV24-1	.	many	TRBJ2-7	CATSENYEQYF	TGTGCCACCAGTGAGAACTACGAGCAGTACTTC
15	TRBV12-5	TRBD2	.	TRBJ2-2	CASGFGGGGQVELFF	TGTGCTAGTGGTTTTGGGGGCGGGGGGCAAGTGGAGCTGTTTTTT
14	TRBV2	TRBD1	.	TRBJ2-7	CASSVDRGVYEQYF	TGTGCCAGCAGTGTAGACAGGGGCGTGTACGAGCAGTACTTC
18	TRBV20-1	TRBD2	many	TRBJ2-1	CSARLAGGHTTMSKEQFF	TGCAGTGCGAGACTAGCGGGAGGCCACACTACAATGAGTAAGGAGCAGTTCTTC
19	TRBV6-2/TRBV6-3	.	few	TRBJ2-3	CASSYSLFLLALGTDTQYF	TGTGCCAGCAGTTACTCGCTTTTCCTCCTAGCGCTGGGCACAGATACGCAGTATTTT
16	TRBV12-3/TRBV12-4	TRBD2	many	TRBJ2-2	CASSPHSGANTGELFF	TGTGCCAGCAGTCCGCATAGCGGGGCGAACACCGGGGAGCTGTTTTTT
14	TRBV6-2/TRBV6-3	TRBD1	many	TRBJ1-5	CASSWDREVQPQHF	TGTGCCAGCAGTTGGGACAGGGAAGTTCAGCCCCAGCATTTT
12	TRBV7-9	.	many	TRBJ1-5	CASSLYDQPQHF	TGTGCCAGCAGCTTATATGATCAGCCCCAGCATTTT
13	TRBV12-3/TRBV12-4	.	.	TRBJ2-2	CASGFSGPGELFF	TGTGCCAGCGGCTTTAGCGGTCCCGGGGAGCTGTTTTTT
20	TRBV29-1	.	.	TRBJ2-2	CSVVNGPSLNGEDDTGELFF	TGCAGCGTTGTTAATGGCCCTTCCCTCAACGGGGAAGATGACACCGGGGAGCTGTTTTTT
16	TRBV2	TRBD2	many	TRBJ2-3	CASELGLAGGADTQYF	TGTGCCTCAGAACTGGGACTAGCGGGAGGGGCAGATACGCAGTATTTT
15	TRBV7-9	TRBD1	many	TRBJ2-1	CASSLGQGSYNEQFF	TGTGCCAGCAGCTTAGGACAGGGCTCCTACAATGAGCAGTTCTTC
16	TRBV7-2	.	.	TRBJ2-2	CASSRYGQRVTGELFF	TGTGCCAGCAGTCGTTACGGGCAGAGAGTTACCGGGGAGCTGTTTTTT
13	TRBV12-3/TRBV12-4	TRBD1	many	TRBJ1-2	CASSFGTVYGYTF	TGTGCCAGCAGTTTCGGGACAGTTTATGGCTACACCTTC
15	TRBV19	.	.	TRBJ2-1	CASSLSGTTYNEQFF	TGTGCCAGTAGTTTAAGCGGAACTACCTACAATGAGCAGTTCTTC
13	TRBV6-1	.	many	TRBJ1-1	CASRSTVNTEAFF	TGTGCCAGCAGGTCGACAGTGAACACTGAAGCTTTCTTT
15	TRBV12-3/TRBV12-4	TRBD2	many	TRBJ2-1	CASSYGTSGRNEQFF	TGTGCCAGCAGTTATGGGACTAGCGGGAGAAATGAGCAGTTCTTC
13	TRBV20-1	.	.	TRBJ1-2	CSAWDGNLYGYTF	TGCAGTGCCTGGGACGGAAACCTCTATGGCTACACCTTC
14	TRBV12-3/TRBV12-4	.	many	TRBJ2-7	CASSSPLRRYEQYF	TGTGCCAGCAGTTCTCCCCTGAGAAGATACGAGCAGTACTTC
11	TRBV6-1	.	many	TRBJ1-1	CASRRDTEAFF	TGTGCCAGCCGGAGGGACACTGAAGCTTTCTTT